This T cell receptor beta chain was retrieved from a study of CD8 T cells in Susac syndrome. Overall study context: The sequenced Susac syndrome patients included more than five who had clinically active disease and 8 or 9 who were in remission. Intravenous immunoglobulin alone or corticosteroids were being given to patients with Susac syndrome at blood draw, unless they were therapy-naive.

Random hexamers were used to reverse transcribe the RNA input (about 0.5 to 1 ug). The method of amplification for TCR beta CDR3 was immunoSEQ multiplex PCR, covering 54 Vbeta and 13 Jbeta. TCRdb used MiXCR to reprocess the immunoSEQ multiplex PCR reads, holding one entry per CDR3 protein. The sample includes about 130,000 distinct CDR3 sequences, 90% to 95% seen only once; the top ten take approximately 0.2%. V lost 0 bases to trimming and J lost 3 bases, with 9 bases between them. CDR1 is PRHDT and CDR2 is FYEKMQ in the germline V gene (reference sequence). This CDR3 contains 15 residues. This clonotype was counted only a few times. Its antigen remains unknown. Overall study results and limits: Susac CD8+ clonal expansion peaked in TEMRA cells and active patients.

This TCR was recovered from a human donor with Susac syndrome. This chain joins TRBV13 and TRBJ2-1, with D possibly being TRBD2 (5 bases). Input material: CD8+ T cells from PBMCs. CDR3 residues: CASSLGGSVYNEQFF. In DNA, the CDR3 is TGTGCCAGCAGCTTAGGAGGGAGCGTCTACAATGAGCAGTTCTTC.